This TCR beta chain was sequenced for a study of OX40 agonist ivuxolimab in advanced cancers. About the research overall: Patients received ivuxolimab, an agonistic anti-OX40 (CD134) antibody. Of the participants, 35% to 50% had some prior anti-PD-1, anti-PD-L1 or anti-CTLA-4 therapy, which was allowed. Those enrolled were about 82% male, with a mean age of roughly 62 years and ages from 23 to 79.

The timepoints at which blood was sampled were baseline, cycle 4 day 1, and cycle 7 day 1. Germline V gene lookup returns CDR1 MNHEY and CDR2 SVGAGI. The CDR3 loop spans 16 amino acids. V lost 0 bases and J 7 bases, leaving 18 bases between the germline ends. This clone was seen once. TCRdb's table, derived via immunoSEQ multiplex PCR, lists solely in-frame clones and lacks some. The repertoire consists of some 44,000 clones, with approximately 80% occurring once and the leading ten covering about 10%. This TCR was sampled from an adult with an advanced solid tumor such as melanoma, head and neck, liver or kidney cancer. The chain employs TRBV6-5 and TRBJ2-5; maybe TRBD2 (6 bases). Sequenced here: CD4+ or CD8+ T cells sorted from blood, sampled in a trial of the OX40 agonist ivuxolimab. CDR3 loop: CASSYSARAGFGTQYF. CDR3 DNA sequence: TGTGCCAGCAGTTACTCGGCGCGGGCGGGGTTTGGGACCCAGTACTTC.